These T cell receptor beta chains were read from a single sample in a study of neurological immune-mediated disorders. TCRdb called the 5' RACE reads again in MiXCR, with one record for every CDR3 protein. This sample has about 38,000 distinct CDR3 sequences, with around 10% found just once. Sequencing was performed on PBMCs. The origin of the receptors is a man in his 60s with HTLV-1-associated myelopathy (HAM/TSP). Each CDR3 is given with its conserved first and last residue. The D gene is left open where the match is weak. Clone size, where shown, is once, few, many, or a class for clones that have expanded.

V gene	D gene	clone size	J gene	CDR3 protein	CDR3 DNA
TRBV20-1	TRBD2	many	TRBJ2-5	CSAQKGSGGETQYF	TGCAGTGCTCAGAAGGGTAGCGGGGGAGAGACCCAGTACTTC
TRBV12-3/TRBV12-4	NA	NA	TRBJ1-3	CASRRNGDLSGNTIYF	TGTGCCAGCAGAAGAAACGGGGACCTCTCTGGAAACACCATATATTTT
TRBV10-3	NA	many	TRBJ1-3	CAIRDPNGSGNTIYF	TGTGCCATCAGAGACCCGAACGGCTCTGGAAACACCATATATTTT
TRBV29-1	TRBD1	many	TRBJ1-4	CSVEETGALGEKLFF	TGCAGCGTTGAAGAAACAGGGGCGTTAGGGGAAAAACTGTTTTTT
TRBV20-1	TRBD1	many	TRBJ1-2	CSASPDRSLGYGYTF	TGCAGTGCTAGCCCGGACAGGAGTTTAGGCTATGGCTACACCTTC
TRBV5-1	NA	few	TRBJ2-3	CASSSGQPTDTQYF	TGCGCCAGCAGCTCCGGACAGCCCACAGATACGCAGTATTTT
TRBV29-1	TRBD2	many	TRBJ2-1	CSVVLAGSPNEQFF	TGCAGCGTCGTATTAGCGGGCTCGCCCAATGAGCAGTTCTTC
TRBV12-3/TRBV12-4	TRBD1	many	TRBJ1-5	CASNPGQGFNQPQHF	TGTGCCAGCAATCCGGGACAGGGTTTTAATCAGCCCCAGCATTTT
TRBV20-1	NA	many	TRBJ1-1	CSARDLGGAPEAFF	TGCAGTGCTAGAGATCTCGGGGGCGCCCCTGAAGCTTTCTTT
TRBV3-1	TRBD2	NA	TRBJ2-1	CASSQVGGRARSEQFF	TGTGCCAGCAGCCAAGTTGGCGGGAGGGCCCGTAGTGAGCAGTTCTTC
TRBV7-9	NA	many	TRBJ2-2	CASSSSGEANTGELFF	TGTGCCAGCAGCTCGAGTGGGGAAGCCAACACCGGGGAGCTGTTTTTT
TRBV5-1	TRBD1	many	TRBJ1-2	CASSLAETGYGYTF	TGCGCCAGCAGCTTGGCCGAGACAGGGTATGGCTACACCTTC
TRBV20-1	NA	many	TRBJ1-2	CSARTDRDNGYTF	TGCAGTGCTAGAACGGACAGAGACAATGGCTACACCTTC
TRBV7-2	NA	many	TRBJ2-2	CASSLTAGSITGELFF	TGTGCCAGCAGCTTAACTGCAGGATCGATAACCGGGGAGCTGTTTTTT
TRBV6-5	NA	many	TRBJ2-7	CASSPRAPPSYEQYF	TGTGCCAGCAGTCCCAGGGCCCCCCCATCCTACGAGCAGTACTTC
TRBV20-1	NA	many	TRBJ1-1	CSARAWQASRNEAFF	TGCAGTGCTAGAGCTTGGCAGGCCTCCCGTAATGAAGCTTTCTTT
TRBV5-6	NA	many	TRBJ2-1	CASRLSGYNEQFF	TGTGCCAGCAGACTTTCCGGGTACAATGAGCAGTTCTTC
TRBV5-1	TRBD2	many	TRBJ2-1	CASTRVAGVDEQFF	TGCGCCAGCACCAGGGTGGCGGGAGTCGATGAGCAGTTCTTC
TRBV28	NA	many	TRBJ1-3	CASSTRDGGNTIYF	TGTGCCAGCAGTACCCGGGACGGAGGAAACACCATATATTTT
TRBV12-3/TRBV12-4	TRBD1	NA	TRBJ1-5	CASSATGQGVSVHF	TGTGCCAGCAGTGCTACGGGACAGGGTGTTTCGGTGCATTTT
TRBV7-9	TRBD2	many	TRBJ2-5	CASSPRGLLLADPRQETQYF	TGTGCCAGCAGCCCAAGAGGCCTCCTACTAGCGGACCCCCGCCAAGAGACCCAGTACTTC
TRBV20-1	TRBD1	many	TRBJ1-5	CSAGQGLGNQPQHF	TGCAGTGCCGGACAGGGGTTGGGCAATCAGCCCCAGCATTTT
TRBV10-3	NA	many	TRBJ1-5	CAISGGTQGSNQPQHF	TGTGCCATCAGCGGGGGGACCCAAGGCAGCAATCAGCCCCAGCATTTT
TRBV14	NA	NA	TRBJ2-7	CASSQGDGRPSTNYEQYF	TGTGCCAGCAGCCAAGGAGACGGTAGGCCCTCTACTAACTACGAGCAGTACTTC
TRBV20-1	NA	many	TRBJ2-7	CSARDYPEQYF	TGCAGTGCTAGGGACTACCCCGAGCAGTACTTC
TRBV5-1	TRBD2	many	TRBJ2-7	CASSLGASGSSYEQYF	TGCGCCAGCAGCTTGGGGGCTAGCGGGAGCTCCTACGAGCAGTACTTC
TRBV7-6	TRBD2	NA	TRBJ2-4	CASSSGASGGNIQYF	TGTGCCAGCAGCTCCGGGGCTAGCGGCGGAAACATTCAGTACTTC
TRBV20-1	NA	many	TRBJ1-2	CSAREHTGSGGYTF	TGCAGTGCTAGGGAGCATACAGGGTCGGGTGGCTACACCTTC
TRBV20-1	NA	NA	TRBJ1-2	CSASRVDGCTF	TGCAGTGCTAGCAGGGTAGATGGCTGCACCTTC
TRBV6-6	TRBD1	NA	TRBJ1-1	CASSFQGAGAEAFF	TGTGCCAGCAGTTTCCAGGGGGCGGGGGCTGAAGCTTTCTTT
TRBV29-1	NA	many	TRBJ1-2	CSGRTANYGYTF	TGCAGCGGCAGGACCGCTAACTATGGCTACACCTTC